The 13 T cell receptor beta chains reported below all come from one sample, sequenced in a study of cytomegalovirus exposure and HLA in healthy donors. The PCR employed 60 Vbeta primers together with 13 Jbeta primers. The data were produced by immunoSEQ multiplex PCR, yet TCRdb's version contains in-frame clones alone and is incomplete. The sample has about 120,000 clones, about four fifths seen once. Material: PBMCs. Every receptor here comes from a woman in her 30s in good health and CMV-seronegative.

Only one count was recorded for this clone. V gene TRBV25-1 combines with J gene TRBJ2-2, with D unresolved. Trimming took 3 bases from V and 6 from J, leaving 14 bases between them. The CDR3 covers 15 residues. Germline V lookup: CDR1 MGHDK, CDR2 SYGVNS. In DNA form, the CDR3 reads TGTGCCAGCAGTGACGTGCGGAGCAGCGCCGGGGAGCTGTTTTTT. Translation gives CASSDVRSSAGELFF.

The rearrangement joins TRBV6-5 to TRBJ2-3, with TRBD2 identical over 11 bases. CDR3 length: 15 residues. The germline CDR1 and CDR2 sequences are MNHEY and SVGAGI. V shed 11 bases, J shed 1 base, and the junction held 8 bases outside the gene matches. CDR3 sequence reads: CAASPGLAGTDTQYF. Written as DNA, the CDR3 is TGTGCCGCCTCCCCGGGACTAGCGGGCACAGATACGCAGTATTTT.

This chain links TRBV2 with TRBJ1-5; D is ambiguous. The germline V and J ends were trimmed by 3 bases and 11 bases, with 8 bases remaining between them. This CDR3 region has 11 residues. The V gene's germline CDR1 is SNHLY and CDR2 FYNNEI. DNA for the CDR3: TGTGCCAGCAGTGAGTACGGGACCCAGCATTTT. It codes for CASSEYGTQHF.

The J gene is TRBJ1-4, the V gene TRBV27; 8 nucleotides align to TRBD1. Per the germline V gene, CDR1 is MNHEY and CDR2 is SMNVEV (reference sequence). The CDR3 runs to 14 residues. The J segment lost 5 bases and the V segment lost 6 bases, leaving 5 bases of the junction unmatched. The chain's CDR3 is CASSRTGTNEKLFF. CDR3 DNA: TGTGCCAGCAGCCGGACAGGGACCAATGAAAAACTGTTTTTT.

The J gene is TRBJ1-1, the V gene TRBV7-9; D is unclear. Trimming stripped 5 bases from V and 4 bases from J, with 17 bases between. The CDR3 contains 15 residues. Germline lookup yields CDR1 SEHNR and CDR2 FQNEAQ (reference sequence). This CDR3 is CASSPYSQPLTEAFF. The CDR3 DNA follows: TGTGCCAGCAGCCCCTACTCACAGCCCCTCACTGAAGCTTTCTTT.

In DNA, the CDR3 is TGTGCCAGCAGCTTATGGGGCGGGAGAAACACAGATACGCAGTATTTT. Its translation is CASSLWGGRNTDTQYF. The chain is built from TRBV7-3 and TRBJ2-3, with 7 positions matching TRBD2. This CDR3 has 16 amino acids. Germline lookup yields CDR1 SGHTA and CDR2 FQGTGA. J was trimmed by 2 bases and V by 2 bases; bases with no gene match: 7.

The chain is built from TRBV14 and TRBJ2-1, with D tentatively TRBD2 (7 bases). The length of the CDR3 is 16 residues. Germline V lookup: CDR1 SGHDN, CDR2 FVKESK. The germline V and J ends were trimmed by 4 bases and 4 bases, with 17 bases remaining between them. The CDR3 DNA is TGTGCCAGCAGCCCCATGGGGGGGCCGAAATACAATGAGCAGTTCTTC. As protein: CASSPMGGPKYNEQFF.

The rearrangement uses TRBV28 and TRBJ2-7; D possibly corresponds to TRBD1 (5 bases). V was clipped by 2 bases and J by 7 bases, with 12 bases between them. CDR1 is MDHEN and CDR2 is SYDVKM in the germline V gene. The CDR3 consists of 13 residues. The CDR3 here is CASSLIPREEQYF. In DNA form, the CDR3 reads TGTGCCAGCAGTTTAATCCCCAGGGAAGAGCAGTACTTC.

The chain uses TRBV4-1 and TRBJ2-3; perhaps TRBD2 as D (6 bases). Trimming removed 4 bases from V and 6 bases from J, with 17 bases in between. The CDR3 has 15 amino acids. Germline V gene lookup returns CDR1 MGHRA and CDR2 YSYEKL. CDR3: CASSRSGTGSDTQYF. The CDR3 DNA follows: TGCGCCAGCAGCCGTTCCGGGACTGGGAGTGATACGCAGTATTTT.

The V and J genes are TRBV28 and TRBJ2-2; TRBD2 matches 7 bases. The junction had 0 bases not matched to a gene; V was cut back by 2 bases and J by 0 bases. Germline CDR1 is MDHEN and CDR2 is SYDVKM. The CDR3 consists of 15 residues. Here the CDR3 DNA reads TGTGCCAGCAGTTTAGCGGGAGCGAACACCGGGGAGCTGTTTTTT. Translating it yields CASSLAGANTGELFF.

This clone was seen a handful of times. V is TRBV28 and J is TRBJ1-2; no reliable D call. Trimming cost V 4 bases and J 6 bases, with 9 bases left between them. From germline, CDR1 is MDHEN and CDR2 SYDVKM. CDR3 length: 12 residues. The CDR3 DNA reads as TGTGCCAGCAGTTCCCCCGGTAATGGCTACACCTTC. Its translation is CASSSPGNGYTF.

The V gene is TRBV10-3, the J gene TRBJ1-5; 7 positions agree with TRBD1. From germline, CDR1 is ENHRY and CDR2 SYGVKD. V shed 2 bases and J 6 bases; nucleotides not matched to a gene: 7. This CDR3 has 15 residues. The CDR3 region is CAISEQGGWSQPQHF. CDR3 DNA: TGTGCCATCAGTGAGCAAGGGGGCTGGAGTCAGCCCCAGCATTTT.

Written as DNA, the CDR3 is TGTGCCAGCAGTTCAGGGTCTACTAATGAAAAACTGTTTTTT. Its translation is CASSSGSTNEKLFF. The chain uses TRBV6-1 and TRBJ1-4; possibly TRBD1 for D (5 bases). Trimming took off 5 bases at V and 2 bases at J, with 9 bases between the two ends. Germline V lookup: CDR1 MNHNS, CDR2 SASEGT. CDR3 length equals 14 residues.